This T cell receptor (beta chain) was captured by sequencing in a study of blood T cell repertoires in COVID-19. Only in-frame clones appear in the TCRdb table, and some are missing; sequencing was by immunoSEQ multiplex PCR. The data contain 200,000 to 250,000 clones, 83% of them singletons. Germline V gene lookup returns CDR1 SEHNR and CDR2 FQNEAQ (reference sequence). Trimming cost V 0 bases and J 4 bases, with 7 bases left between them. The CDR3 loop spans 14 amino acids. The table lists this clone with a few counts. The sample holds other DNA sequences that translate to the same CDR3. V gene TRBV7-9 combines with J gene TRBJ1-3; no reliable D call. The source is a woman in her fifties or sixties with acute or convalescent COVID-19. The sequenced material came from peripheral blood. Here the CDR3 reads CASSLAGSGNTIYF. CDR3 DNA sequence: TGTGCCAGCAGCTTAGCAGGGAGCGGAAACACCATATATTTT.